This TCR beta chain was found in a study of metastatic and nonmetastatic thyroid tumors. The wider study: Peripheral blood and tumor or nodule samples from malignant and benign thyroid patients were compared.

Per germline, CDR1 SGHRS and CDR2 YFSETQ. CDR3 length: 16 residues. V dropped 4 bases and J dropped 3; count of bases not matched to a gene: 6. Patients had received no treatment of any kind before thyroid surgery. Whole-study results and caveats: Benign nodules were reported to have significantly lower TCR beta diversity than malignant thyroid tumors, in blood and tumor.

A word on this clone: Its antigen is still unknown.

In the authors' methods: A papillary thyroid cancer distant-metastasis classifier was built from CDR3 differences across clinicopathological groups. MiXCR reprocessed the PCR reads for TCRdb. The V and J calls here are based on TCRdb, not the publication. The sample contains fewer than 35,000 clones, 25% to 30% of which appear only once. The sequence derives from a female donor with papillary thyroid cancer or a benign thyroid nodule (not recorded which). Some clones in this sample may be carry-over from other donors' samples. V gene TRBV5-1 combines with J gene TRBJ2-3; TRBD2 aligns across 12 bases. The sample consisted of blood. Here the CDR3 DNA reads TGCGCCAGCAGCCCCTCGACTAGCGGGAGAACAGATACGCAGTATTTT. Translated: CASSPSTSGRTDTQYF. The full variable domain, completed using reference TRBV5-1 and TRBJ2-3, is KAGVTQTPRYLIKTRGQQVTLSCSPISGHRSVSWYQQTPGQGLQFLFEYFSETQRNKGNFPGRFSGRQFSNSRSEMNVSTLELGDSALYLCASSPSTSGRTDTQYFGPGTRLTVL.